These 16 T cell receptor beta chains share one sample of origin, sequenced in a study of cytomegalovirus exposure and HLA in healthy donors. PCR amplification relied on 60 Vbeta primers (plus 13 Jbeta primers). The data were produced by immunoSEQ multiplex PCR, yet TCRdb's version contains in-frame clones alone and is incomplete. The sample shows more than 100,000 clones, roughly 80% of them seen only once. Sequenced material: PBMCs. The source of these receptors is a man in his sixties in good health and CMV-seropositive.

V and J are TRBV29-1 and TRBJ1-2, with D perhaps TRBD1 (6 bases). Germline values: CDR1 SQVTM, CDR2 ANQGSEA. V was shortened by 4 bases and J by 3 bases, with 9 bases between the two germline ends. The CDR3 has 12 residues. CDR3 region: CSVVGGDYGYTF. The CDR3 DNA reads TGCAGCGTTGTAGGGGGAGACTATGGCTACACCTTC.

The chain uses TRBV5-1 and TRBJ1-1; possible D gene TRBD1, 6 bases. This CDR3 comprises 14 residues. The V end was cut by 4 bases, the J end by 4 bases, with 14 bases between. Germline V gene data show CDR1 as SGHRS and CDR2 as YFSETQ. The CDR3 loop reads CASSPSGGATEAFF. CDR3 coding DNA: TGCGCCAGCAGCCCCTCTGGGGGGGCCACTGAAGCTTTCTTT.

The V gene is TRBV6-5, the J gene TRBJ1-2; TRBD1 matches at 11 bases. Germline CDR1 reads MNHEY; CDR2 reads SVGAGI. V lost 6 bases and J lost 5; bases outside the gene matches: 8. CDR3 length: 15 amino acids. The CDR3 sequence is CASSLGQGAWYGYTF. CDR3 DNA sequence: TGTGCCAGCAGCCTTGGACAGGGGGCTTGGTATGGCTACACCTTC.

The rearrangement uses TRBV9 and TRBJ1-1; the D is unclear. Trimming pared 0 bases from V and 3 bases from J, leaving 9 bases between. The CDR3 covers 14 residues. Per germline, CDR1 SGDLS and CDR2 YYNGEE. CDR3 protein: CASSVVGYDTEAFF. CDR3 nucleotides: TGTGCCAGCAGCGTAGTGGGCTATGACACTGAAGCTTTCTTT.

V and J are TRBV7-8 and TRBJ2-1; the D gene is possibly TRBD2 (5 bases). V lost 5 bases to trimming and J lost 0 bases, with 5 bases between them. Germline-derived CDR1 and CDR2 are SGHVS and FQNEAQ. This CDR3 has 13 amino acids. DNA of the CDR3: TGTGCCAGCAGCGAGGGCTCCTACAATGAGCAGTTCTTC. Amino acid sequence: CASSEGSYNEQFF.

The chain is built from TRBV5-6 and TRBJ2-3, with D unclear. V was cut by 5 bases and J by 7 bases, with 14 bases left in between. Germline V gives CDR1 SGHDT, CDR2 YYEEEE. The CDR3 extends over 13 amino acids. The CDR3 sequence is CASSHGGIHTQYF. CDR3 DNA sequence: TGTGCCAGCAGTCACGGTGGTATACATACGCAGTATTTT. The complete variable domain, with remaining parts taken from reference TRBV5-6 and TRBJ2-3, reads DAGVTQSPTHLIKTRGQQVTLRCSPKSGHDTVSWYQQALGQGPQFIFQYYEEEERQRGNFPDRFSGHQFPNYSSELNVNALLLGDSALYLCASSHGGIHTQYFGPGTRLTVL.

As DNA, the CDR3 is TGTGCCAGCAGCAGGACAGGGATTGGAAACACCATATATTTT. This sequence encodes CASSRTGIGNTIYF. This chain links TRBV11-2 with TRBJ1-3; TRBD1 matches at 8 bases. V shed 5 bases and J 3 bases; nucleotides not matched to a gene: 3. The CDR3 is 14 residues long. CDR1 and CDR2 from the germline V gene are SGHAT and FQNNGV.

This clone was picked up one time. The chain carries TRBV6-5 and TRBJ1-6, with 10 bases fitting TRBD1. The V gene end was trimmed by 8 bases and the J gene end by 5 bases; junction bases not matched to a gene: 0. This CDR3 contains 13 residues. Germline CDR1 MNHEY, CDR2 SVGAGI. The CDR3 protein is CASGTGDNSPLHF. CDR3 bases: TGTGCCAGCGGGACAGGGGATAATTCACCCCTCCACTTT.

This clone has only one observation. J is TRBJ2-7 and V is TRBV11-2, with TRBD1 identical over 8 bases. CDR1 is SGHAT, CDR2 FQNNGV, per germline. V shed 1 base and J 3 bases; nucleotides not matched to a gene: 5. This CDR3 contains 15 residues. This CDR3 is CASSLGVGQGYEQYF. In nucleotides, the CDR3 is TGTGCCAGCAGCTTAGGTGTCGGACAGGGCTACGAGCAGTACTTC.

The V call is TRBV6-1, the J call TRBJ2-7, with 9 positions matching TRBD2. Trimming took 2 bases from V and 3 from J; bases not matched to a gene: 2. The CDR3 consists of 14 residues. CDR1 and CDR2 (germline): MNHNS, SASEGT. DNA of the CDR3: TGTGCCAGCAGTGAACTAGCGGGGTTCTACGAGCAGTACTTC. Its translation is CASSELAGFYEQYF.

The gene calls are TRBV6-5 and TRBJ1-1; 10 bases align to TRBD1. Trimming removed 2 bases from V and 11 bases from J; junction bases left unmatched: 5. This CDR3 spans 13 amino acids. CDR1 is MNHEY, CDR2 SVGAGI, per germline. The CDR3 nucleotides are TGTGCCAGCAGTTACGACAGGGGGCGCAGTGCTTTCTTT. Translation gives CASSYDRGRSAFF.

The V call is TRBV4-2, the J call TRBJ2-1; the match to TRBD1 covers 7 bases. Germline CDR1 is LGHNA and CDR2 is YNFKEQ. CDR3 length equals 12 residues. Germline trimming cut 4 bases from V and 8 bases from J; bases unmatched to any gene: 2. CDR3 protein: CASSLDRYEQFF. The CDR3 bases are TGTGCCAGCAGCCTGGACAGGTATGAGCAGTTCTTC.

The chain uses TRBV5-4 and TRBJ2-1, with 9 bases aligning to TRBD1. From germline, CDR1 is SGHNT and CDR2 YYREEE (reference sequence). V was clipped by 4 bases and J by 6 bases; unmatched bases: 11. CDR3 size: 16 residues. DNA of the CDR3: TGTGCCAGCAGCCGCCCCGGGACAGGGCGTTTCAATGAGCAGTTCTTC. This translates into CASSRPGTGRFNEQFF.

The chain employs TRBV9 and TRBJ1-5, with D possibly matching TRBD1 (6 bases). V lost 0 bases and J 10 bases, leaving 14 bases between the germline ends. The CDR3 is made up of 14 amino acids. CDR1 is SGDLS and CDR2 is YYNGEE in the germline V gene. The CDR3 DNA is TGTGCCAGCAGCGTAGTGGCAGGGGAAGGACCCCAGCATTTT. It yields the protein CASSVVAGEGPQHF. The full variable domain, completed using reference TRBV9 and TRBJ1-5, is DSGVTQTPKHLITATGQRVTLRCSPRSGDLSVYWYQQSLDQGLQFLIQYYNGEERAKGNILERFSAQQFPDLHSELNLSSLELGDSALYFCASSVVAGEGPQHFGDGTRLSIL.

The genes are TRBV9 and TRBJ1-1, with D possibly TRBD1 on 5 matching bases. Germline V gives CDR1 SGDLS, CDR2 YYNGEE. V lost 0 bases and J 5 bases, leaving 11 bases between the germline ends. CDR3 length: 14 residues. The CDR3 DNA sequence: TGTGCCAGCAGCGTAGTGGGGGAGGGTACTGAAGCTTTCTTT. Encoded protein: CASSVVGEGTEAFF.

V is TRBV27 and J is TRBJ1-2; 8 nucleotides line up with TRBD1. V trimming: 5 bases; J trimming: 8 bases; junction bases outside the gene matches: 10. Germline-derived CDR1 and CDR2 are MNHEY and SMNVEV (reference sequence). The CDR3 loop spans 14 amino acids. The CDR3 spells CASSPYRQGLGYTF. The DNA for the CDR3 is TGTGCCAGCAGTCCCTATCGACAGGGGCTCGGCTACACCTTC.